This TCR beta chain was identified in a study of glioma-infiltrating T cells after dendritic cell vaccination. Here immunoSEQ multiplex PCR was the method, and the copy in TCRdb shows in-frame clones only, minus some. Altogether over 90,000 clones are present, around 85% being singletons, with the ten largest covering 2.5% to 3%. In germline, CDR1 is MNHNY, CDR2 SVGAGI (reference sequence). Between the trimmed V and J ends, which lost 0 bases and 7 bases, there was a span of 7 bases. The CDR3 totals 13 residues. This clone was picked up a small number of times. Other DNA sequences in this specimen translate into the identical CDR3.

The sample was blood, taken before dendritic cell vaccination. The rearrangement joins TRBV6-6 to TRBJ1-5, with D possibly TRBD1 on 6 matching bases. The TCR comes from a human donor with glioblastoma. The CDR3 loop is CASSYSRGQPQHF. Written as DNA, the CDR3 is TGTGCCAGCAGTTACTCCAGGGGCCAGCCCCAGCATTTT.